This is a list of T cell receptor beta chains from one sample in a study of shared clonotypes between healthy human individuals. The table came from immunoSEQ multiplex PCR; TCRdb's copy has only in-frame clones and leaves some out. Of a few million clones listed, 93% are singletons. The specimen was naive CD8+ T cells from PBMCs. The receptors derive from a man aged 18 to 35 in good health. Some clones in this sample may be carry-over from other donors' samples. Both conserved end residues are trimmed from each CDR3. A D gene is named only where the DNA matches it firmly. The size entry is marked missing in some rows and otherwise reads once, few, many or a size class.

j_call | clone_size | v_call | d_call | cdr3_aa
TRBJ2-7 | NA | TRBV7-3 | NA | ASSLRLEGEQY
TRBJ2-1 | NA | TRBV27 | TRBD2 | ASSYQRGYNEQF
TRBJ1-2 | NA | TRBV2 | NA | ASSEIRSGQGLGYT
TRBJ2-4 | NA | TRBV4-2 | TRBD1 | ASSQNRGPVRGENIQY
TRBJ2-4 | once | TRBV4-1 | NA | ASSQDRFHGVPEGLHIQY
TRBJ2-2 | NA | TRBV5-1 | NA | ASSPDLNTGELF
TRBJ2-3 | NA | TRBV18 | NA | ASSPPVRVAGTDTQY
TRBJ2-7 | once | TRBV14 | TRBD1 | ASSLPGQGTYEQY
TRBJ2-7 | NA | TRBV27 | NA | ASSSGRTYEQY
TRBJ2-7 | NA | TRBV27 | NA | ASSLTWTASYEQY
TRBJ2-7 | NA | TRBV10-1 | NA | ASSDIGSDYEQY
TRBJ2-7 | NA | TRBV4-1 | NA | ASSQRVRYEQY
TRBJ1-2 | NA | TRBV6-1 | NA | ASSELEGRTNYGYT
TRBJ2-2 | NA | TRBV7-6 | NA | ASSHPETKRAGELF
TRBJ2-7 | NA | TRBV4-1 | NA | ASSQASGGDRQYEQY
TRBJ2-7 | NA | TRBV20-1 | NA | SARQSYEQY
TRBJ1-2 | NA | TRBV4-2 | NA | ASSQTITGLHYGYT
TRBJ1-1 | NA | TRBV10-3 | NA | AIRGPAGVKTEAF
TRBJ1-5 | NA | TRBV6-5 | NA | ASSYTDPLSNQPQH
TRBJ1-5 | NA | TRBV13 | NA | ASAGPGENQPQH
TRBJ2-3 | NA | TRBV28 | NA | ASSQIFDRAQY
TRBJ2-1 | NA | TRBV7-9 | NA | ASSPGWDEQF
TRBJ2-1 | NA | TRBV27 | TRBD1 | ASSSLPTGGGTMKQF
TRBJ2-5 | NA | TRBV27 | NA | ASRPTPRDLVETQY
TRBJ1-2 | NA | TRBV10-3 | TRBD1 | AIRKNRGEYGYT
TRBJ2-5 | NA | TRBV6-6 | TRBD1 | ASTPGGLETQY
TRBJ2-1 | NA | TRBV10-3 | NA | AISDPPAGSSNEQF
TRBJ2-2 | NA | TRBV27 | NA | ASSLGRRTGELF
TRBJ1-2 | NA | TRBV7-2 | TRBD1 | ASSLGIGQGFYGYT
TRBJ1-5 | NA | TRBV5-8 | NA | ASSLGQQPQH